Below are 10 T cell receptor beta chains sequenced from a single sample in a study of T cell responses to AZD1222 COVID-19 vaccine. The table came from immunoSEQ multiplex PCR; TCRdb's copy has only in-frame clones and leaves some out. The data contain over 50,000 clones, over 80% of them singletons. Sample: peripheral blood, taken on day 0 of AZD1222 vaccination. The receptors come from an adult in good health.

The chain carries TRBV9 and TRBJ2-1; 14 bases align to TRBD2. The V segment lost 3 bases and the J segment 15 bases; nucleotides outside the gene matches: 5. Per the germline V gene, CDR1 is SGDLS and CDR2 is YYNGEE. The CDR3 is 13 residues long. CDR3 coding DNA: TGTGCCAGCAGCGCCGGGACTAGCGGGAGTAGGTTCTTC. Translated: CASSAGTSGSRFF.

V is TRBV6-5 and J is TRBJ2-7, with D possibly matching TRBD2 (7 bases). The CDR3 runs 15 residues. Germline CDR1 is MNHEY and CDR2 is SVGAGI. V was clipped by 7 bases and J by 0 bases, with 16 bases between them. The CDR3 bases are TGTGCCAGCACCTCAGGTCGGGGGGCCTCCTACGAGCAGTACTTC. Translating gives CASTSGRGASYEQYF.

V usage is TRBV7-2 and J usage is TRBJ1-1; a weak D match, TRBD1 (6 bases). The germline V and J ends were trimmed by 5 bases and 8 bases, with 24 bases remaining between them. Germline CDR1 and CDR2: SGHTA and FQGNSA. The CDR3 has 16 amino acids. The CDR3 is CASSPKRTGGGGEAFF. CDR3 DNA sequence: TGTGCCAGCAGCCCCAAGCGAACGGGGGGCGGTGGGGAAGCTTTCTTT.

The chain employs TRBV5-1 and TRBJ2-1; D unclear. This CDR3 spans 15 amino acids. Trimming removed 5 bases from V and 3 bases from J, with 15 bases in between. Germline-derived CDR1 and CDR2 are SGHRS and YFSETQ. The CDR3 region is CASRTTLQDYNEQFF. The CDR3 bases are TGCGCCAGCAGAACAACTTTACAAGACTACAATGAGCAGTTCTTC.

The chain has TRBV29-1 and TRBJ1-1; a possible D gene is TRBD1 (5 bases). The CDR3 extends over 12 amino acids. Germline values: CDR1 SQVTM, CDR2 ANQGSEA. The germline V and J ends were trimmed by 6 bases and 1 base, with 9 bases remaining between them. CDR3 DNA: TGCAGCGTATCTAGGGGGAACACTGAAGCTTTCTTT. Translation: CSVSRGNTEAFF.

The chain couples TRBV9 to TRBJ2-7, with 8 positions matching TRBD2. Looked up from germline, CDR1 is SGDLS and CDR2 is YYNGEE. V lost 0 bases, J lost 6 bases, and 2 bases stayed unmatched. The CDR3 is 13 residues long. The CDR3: CASSVAGGGEQYF. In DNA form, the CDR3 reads TGTGCCAGCAGCGTAGCCGGGGGGGGCGAGCAGTACTTC. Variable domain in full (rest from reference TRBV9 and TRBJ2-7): DSGVTQTPKHLITATGQRVTLRCSPRSGDLSVYWYQQSLDQGLQFLIQYYNGEERAKGNILERFSAQQFPDLHSELNLSSLELGDSALYFCASSVAGGGEQYFGPGTRLTVT.

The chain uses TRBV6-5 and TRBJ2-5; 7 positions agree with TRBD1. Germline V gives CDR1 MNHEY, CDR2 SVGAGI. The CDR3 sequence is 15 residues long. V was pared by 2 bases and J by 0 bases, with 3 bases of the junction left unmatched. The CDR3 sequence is CASSYGGQDQETQYF. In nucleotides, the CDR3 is TGTGCCAGCAGTTACGGCGGACAGGACCAAGAGACCCAGTACTTC.

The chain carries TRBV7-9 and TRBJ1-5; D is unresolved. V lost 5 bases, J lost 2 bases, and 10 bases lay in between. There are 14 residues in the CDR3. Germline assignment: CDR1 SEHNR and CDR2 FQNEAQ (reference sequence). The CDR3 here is CASSRNDRNQPQHF. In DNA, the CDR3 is TGTGCCAGCAGCCGGAATGATCGCAATCAGCCCCAGCATTTT.

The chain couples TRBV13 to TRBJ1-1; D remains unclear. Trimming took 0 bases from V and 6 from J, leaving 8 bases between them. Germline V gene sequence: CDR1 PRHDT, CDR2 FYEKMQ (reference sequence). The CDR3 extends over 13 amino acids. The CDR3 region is CASSLGWQAEAFF. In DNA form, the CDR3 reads TGTGCCAGCAGCTTAGGCTGGCAGGCTGAAGCTTTCTTT.

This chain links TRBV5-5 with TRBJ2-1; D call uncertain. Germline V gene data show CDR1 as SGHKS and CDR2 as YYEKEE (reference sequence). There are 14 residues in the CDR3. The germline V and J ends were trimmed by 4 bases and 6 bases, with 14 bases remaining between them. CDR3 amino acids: CASSLHTTVNEQFF. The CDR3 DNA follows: TGTGCCAGCAGCCTCCATACGACCGTCAATGAGCAGTTCTTC.